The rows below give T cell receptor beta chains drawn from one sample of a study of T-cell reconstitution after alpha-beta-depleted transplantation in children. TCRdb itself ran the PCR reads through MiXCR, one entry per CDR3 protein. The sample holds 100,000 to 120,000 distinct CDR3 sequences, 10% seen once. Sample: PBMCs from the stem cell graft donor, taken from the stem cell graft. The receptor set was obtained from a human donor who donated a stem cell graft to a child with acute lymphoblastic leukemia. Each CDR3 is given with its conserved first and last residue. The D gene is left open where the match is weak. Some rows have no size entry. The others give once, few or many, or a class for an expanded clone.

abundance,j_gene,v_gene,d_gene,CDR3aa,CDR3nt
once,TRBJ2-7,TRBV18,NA,CASSPTATSSYEQYF,TGTGCCAGCTCACCAACAGCAACAAGCTCCTACGAGCAGTACTTC
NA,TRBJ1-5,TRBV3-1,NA,CASSPKKLQGGDNQPQHF,TGTGCCAGCAGTCCTAAAAAGCTCCAGGGAGGGGACAATCAGCCCCAGCATTTT
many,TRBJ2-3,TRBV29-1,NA,CSVALKLTDTQYF,TGCAGCGTTGCTCTCAAGCTCACAGATACGCAGTATTTT
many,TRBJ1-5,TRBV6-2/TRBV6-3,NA,CASSIRQKNQPQHF,TGTGCCAGCAGTATCAGACAGAAGAATCAGCCCCAGCATTTT
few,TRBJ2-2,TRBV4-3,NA,CASSQDRLARTGELFF,TGCGCCAGCAGCCAAGATAGGCTAGCGCGCACCGGGGAGCTGTTTTTT
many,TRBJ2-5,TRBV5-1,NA,CASSHEYPYRVETQYF,TGCGCCAGCAGCCACGAATACCCATACAGGGTGGAGACCCAGTACTTC
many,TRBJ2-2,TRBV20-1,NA,CSAREGGAGELFF,TGCAGTGCTAGAGAAGGGGGGGCCGGGGAGCTGTTTTTT
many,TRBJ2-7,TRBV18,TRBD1,CASQGSGGVRGEQYF,TGTGCCAGCCAGGGCTCAGGGGGCGTTCGGGGCGAGCAGTACTTC
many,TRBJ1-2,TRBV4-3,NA,CASSQVSTNYGYTF,TGCGCCAGCAGCCAAGTTAGCACTAACTATGGCTACACCTTC
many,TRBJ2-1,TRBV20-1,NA,CSAPDWVGRRNEQFF,TGCAGTGCCCCTGATTGGGTGGGGAGAAGGAATGAGCAGTTCTTC
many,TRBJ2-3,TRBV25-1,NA,CASSLQGALTDTQYF,TGTGCCAGCAGTTTACAGGGAGCCCTTACAGATACGCAGTATTTT
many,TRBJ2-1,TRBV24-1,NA,CATSGGKGYNEQFF,TGTGCCACCAGTGGGGGAAAGGGTTACAATGAGCAGTTCTTC
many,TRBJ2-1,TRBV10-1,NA,CASSESNYNEQFF,TGCGCCAGCAGTGAGTCGAACTACAATGAGCAGTTCTTC
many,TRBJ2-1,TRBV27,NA,CASTSFGRGNEQFF,TGTGCCAGCACCTCCTTTGGTAGGGGCAATGAGCAGTTCTTC
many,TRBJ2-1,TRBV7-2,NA,CASSLDVRGPNEQFF,TGTGCCAGCAGCTTGGACGTGAGGGGTCCCAATGAGCAGTTCTTC
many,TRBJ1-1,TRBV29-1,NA,CSASQGEAFF,TGCAGCGCATCCCAGGGGGAAGCTTTCTTT
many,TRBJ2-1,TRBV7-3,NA,CASSPIVGSSYNEQFF,TGTGCCAGCAGCCCCATTGTCGGTAGCTCCTACAATGAGCAGTTCTTC
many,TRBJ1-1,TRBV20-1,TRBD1,CSAIKTGMNTEAFF,TGCAGTGCTATTAAGACAGGGATGAACACTGAAGCTTTCTTT
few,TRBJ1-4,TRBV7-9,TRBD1,CASSTRQGANEKLFF,TGTGCCAGCAGCACCCGACAGGGGGCTAATGAAAAACTGTTTTTT
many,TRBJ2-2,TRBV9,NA,CASSPTLNTGELFF,TGTGCCAGCAGCCCTACACTGAACACCGGGGAGCTGTTTTTT
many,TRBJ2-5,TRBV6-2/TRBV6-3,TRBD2,CASSYTPGTRMRGQYF,TGTGCCAGCAGTTACACACCGGGGACTAGAATGCGGGGCCAGTACTTC
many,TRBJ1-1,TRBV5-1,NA,CASSLFNQAKAEAFF,TGCGCCAGCAGCTTGTTCAATCAGGCCAAAGCAGAAGCTTTCTTT
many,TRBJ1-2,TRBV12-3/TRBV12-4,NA,CASSLGEGSRGYTF,TGTGCCAGCAGTTTAGGGGAAGGTTCCCGTGGCTACACCTTC
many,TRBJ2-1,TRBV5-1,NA,CASSIPPGRTYNEQFF,TGCGCCAGCAGCATCCCTCCGGGACGTACTTACAATGAGCAGTTCTTC
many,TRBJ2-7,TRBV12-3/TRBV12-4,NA,CASSVTGRGYEQYF,TGTGCCAGCAGTGTCACGGGGAGGGGGTACGAGCAGTACTTC
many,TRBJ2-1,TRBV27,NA,CASSPPGSSYNEQFF,TGTGCCAGCAGTCCCCCGGGAAGCTCCTACAATGAGCAGTTCTTC
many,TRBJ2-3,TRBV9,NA,CASSPDGRQGEDTQYF,TGTGCCAGCAGCCCGGATGGGAGGCAGGGTGAGGATACGCAGTATTTT
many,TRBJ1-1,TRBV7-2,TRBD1,CASSLPGQGRPAFF,TGTGCCAGCAGCTTGCCCGGACAGGGGAGACCTGCTTTCTTT
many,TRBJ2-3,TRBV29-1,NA,CSVESPSTDTQYF,TGCAGCGTTGAGTCTCCTTCCACAGATACGCAGTATTTT
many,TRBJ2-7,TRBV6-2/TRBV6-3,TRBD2,CASSRDPYVSGRTYEQYF,TGTGCCAGCAGCCGGGACCCATACGTTAGCGGGAGAACCTACGAGCAGTACTTC
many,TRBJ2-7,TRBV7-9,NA,CASSLRGADEQYF,TGTGCCAGCAGCTTAAGGGGGGCGGACGAGCAGTACTTC
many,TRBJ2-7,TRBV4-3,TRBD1,CASSHSDRGYEQYF,TGCGCCAGCAGCCACTCGGACAGGGGTTACGAGCAGTACTTC
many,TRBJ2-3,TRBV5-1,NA,CASRTPQVSSSTDTQYF,TGCGCCAGCAGGACGCCGCAGGTTAGCTCTAGCACAGATACGCAGTATTTT
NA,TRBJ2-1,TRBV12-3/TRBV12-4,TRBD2,CASSLEGGGGLPYNEQFF,TGTGCCAGCAGTTTGGAGGGCGGGGGGGGGCTTCCCTACAATGAGCAGTTCTTC
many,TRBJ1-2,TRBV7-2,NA,CASSPDRANYGYTF,TGTGCCAGCAGTCCGGACAGAGCTAACTATGGCTACACCTTC
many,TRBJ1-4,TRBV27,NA,CASSLYGTPTNEKLFF,TGTGCCAGCAGTTTATACGGAACCCCAACTAATGAAAAACTGTTTTTT
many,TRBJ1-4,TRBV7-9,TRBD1,CASSSPGTGIEKLFF,TGTGCCAGCAGCTCTCCCGGGACAGGTATTGAAAAACTGTTTTTT
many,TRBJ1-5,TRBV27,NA,CASTRLMGQPQHF,TGTGCCAGCACCCGCCTAATGGGTCAGCCCCAGCATTTT
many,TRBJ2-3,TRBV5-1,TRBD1,CASSLFEGASTDTQYF,TGCGCCAGCAGCTTGTTTGAGGGGGCTAGCACAGATACGCAGTATTTT
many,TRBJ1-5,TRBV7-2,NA,CASSPEAGQQPQHF,TGTGCCAGCAGCCCAGAGGCAGGGCAACAGCCCCAGCATTTT
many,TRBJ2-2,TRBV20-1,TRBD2,CSARIAGEAGELFF,TGCAGTGCCCGGATAGCGGGAGAGGCCGGGGAGCTGTTTTTT
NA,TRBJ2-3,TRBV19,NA,CASSIDTATDTQYF,TGTGCCAGTAGTATAGATACAGCCACAGATACGCAGTATTTT
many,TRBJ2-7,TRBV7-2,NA,CASSLAQYTSFSYEQYF,TGTGCCAGCAGCTTAGCGCAGTACACCTCATTCTCCTACGAGCAGTACTTC
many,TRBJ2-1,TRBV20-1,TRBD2,CSARKLAGVYNEQFF,TGCAGTGCCCGTAAGCTAGCGGGAGTCTACAATGAGCAGTTCTTC